A selection of T cell receptor beta chains follows, all from one sample in a study of cytomegalovirus exposure and HLA in healthy donors. Repertoires were generated with immunoSEQ multiplex PCR, while TCRdb's copy carries only in-frame clones and drops some. The table records roughly 120,000 clones, around two thirds of them present only once. The material sequenced was PBMCs. The receptor set was obtained from a woman aged 35 to 49 in good health and CMV-seropositive. CDR3s include the opening cysteine and the closing phenylalanine or tryptophan. The D gene is left open where the match is weak. Clone size is given for some rows only: seen once, a few or many times, or a class if the clone is expanded.

few	NA	TRBV9	TRBJ2-1	CASSDHQGSLNEQFF	TGTGCCAGCAGCGATCACCAGGGGAGCCTCAATGAGCAGTTCTTC
NA	NA	TRBV11-1	TRBJ1-1	CASSSRGGSTEAFF	TGTGCCAGCAGCTCCCGTGGGGGGAGCACTGAAGCTTTCTTT
NA	TRBD1	TRBV5-1	TRBJ2-7	CASSSRDRGYEQYF	TGCGCCAGCAGCTCCCGGGACAGGGGCTACGAGCAGTACTTC
few	TRBD1	TRBV6-5	TRBJ1-2	CASSYAGGGQNYGYTF	TGTGCCAGCAGTTACGCTGGAGGGGGCCAAAACTATGGCTACACCTTC
NA	TRBD2	TRBV29-1	TRBJ2-1	CSVVAGQRGFEQFF	TGCAGCGTTGTCGCGGGCCAGCGGGGGTTTGAGCAGTTCTTC
NA	TRBD2	TRBV5-3	TRBJ2-1	CARSLAGGGDYNEQFF	TGTGCCAGAAGCTTGGCTGGGGGGGGTGACTACAATGAGCAGTTCTTC
NA	TRBD2	TRBV7-8	TRBJ2-3	CASSLAGLENTDTQYF	TGTGCCAGCAGCTTAGCGGGACTAGAGAACACAGATACGCAGTATTTT
NA	TRBD1	TRBV18	TRBJ2-1	CASSPGSGTGVNEQFF	TGTGCCAGCTCCCCCGGTTCTGGGACAGGGGTCAATGAGCAGTTCTTC
NA	NA	TRBV19	TRBJ2-7	CASSGSRGYEQYF	TGTGCCAGTAGTGGGTCAAGAGGCTACGAGCAGTACTTC
NA	TRBD1	TRBV5-6	TRBJ1-1	CASSLAGRGDTEAFF	TGTGCCAGCAGCTTGGCGGGCAGGGGGGACACTGAAGCTTTCTTT
NA	NA	TRBV29-1	TRBJ1-2	CSVARDSLRANYGYTF	TGCAGCGTTGCAAGGGACTCTTTGAGAGCTAACTATGGCTACACCTTC
NA	NA	TRBV7-9	TRBJ1-4	CASSSSQGEKLFF	TGTGCCAGCAGCTCATCCCAGGGGGAAAAACTGTTTTTT
NA	TRBD2	TRBV29-1	TRBJ2-3	CSVERRSLAGLDTQYF	TGCAGCGTTGAGAGGCGGAGTCTAGCGGGGTTGGATACGCAGTATTTT
NA	TRBD2	TRBV7-6	TRBJ2-5	CASSFPAGAGTQYF	TGTGCCAGCAGCTTCCCAGCGGGGGCGGGGACCCAGTACTTC
NA	NA	TRBV19	TRBJ1-2	CASSIDRLDYGYTF	TGTGCCAGTAGTATCGACAGGCTAGATTATGGCTACACCTTC
few	NA	TRBV5-6	TRBJ2-7	CASSLYQDYHEQYF	TGTGCCAGCAGCTTATATCAGGATTACCACGAGCAGTACTTC
once	NA	TRBV2	TRBJ2-5	CASSEGGDGQETQYF	TGTGCCAGCAGTGAAGGGGGGGACGGACAAGAGACCCAGTACTTC
NA	NA	TRBV7-2	TRBJ1-1	CASSLVGGVPAFF	TGTGCCAGCAGCTTAGTTGGGGGGGTCCCAGCTTTCTTT
NA	NA	TRBV2	TRBJ2-1	CASRDDREASYNEQFF	TGTGCCAGCAGGGACGACAGAGAAGCCTCCTACAATGAGCAGTTCTTC
NA	NA	TRBV7-2	TRBJ1-1	CASSTMADTEAFF	TGTGCCAGCAGTACCATGGCGGACACTGAAGCTTTCTTT
NA	NA	TRBV7-2	TRBJ1-6	CASSLDAGRTYNSPLHF	TGTGCCAGCAGCTTAGACGCAGGAAGGACTTATAATTCACCCCTCCACTTT
NA	NA	TRBV7-8	TRBJ1-6	CASNPPGGSPLHF	TGTGCCAGCAACCCTCCTGGGGGGTCACCCCTCCACTTT
NA	TRBD2	TRBV14	TRBJ2-5	CASSVLAGGETQYF	TGTGCCAGCAGCGTACTAGCGGGGGGAGAGACCCAGTACTTC
NA	TRBD1	TRBV29-1	TRBJ2-5	CSVETDRRETQYF	TGCAGCGTTGAGACGGACAGGCGGGAGACCCAGTACTTC
NA	TRBD2	TRBV5-1	TRBJ2-1	CASSDPTSGGVWFF	TGCGCCAGCAGCGATCCGACTAGCGGGGGGGTTTGGTTCTTC
NA	TRBD2	TRBV6-6	TRBJ2-3	CASRIGLAGVSTQYF	TGTGCCAGCAGAATCGGACTAGCGGGGGTCTCTACGCAGTATTTT
NA	NA	TRBV18	TRBJ2-7	CASSPDSYSRSEQYF	TGTGCCAGCTCACCGGACAGTTATAGCCGTTCCGAGCAGTACTTC
NA	NA	TRBV5-4	TRBJ2-4	CASSFTGTQNIQYF	TGTGCCAGCAGCTTTACAGGGACCCAAAACATTCAGTACTTC
NA	TRBD1	TRBV11-1	TRBJ2-7	CASSWTTGELYEQYF	TGTGCCAGCAGCTGGACCACAGGGGAGCTCTACGAGCAGTACTTC
NA	NA	TRBV6-1	TRBJ2-7	CASSENRRKYF	TGTGCCAGCAGTGAAAATCGGAGGAAATACTTC
NA	NA	TRBV6-6	TRBJ2-7	CASTPDTDYEQYF	TGTGCCAGCACCCCCGACACGGACTACGAGCAGTACTTC
NA	NA	TRBV5-1	TRBJ2-7	CASSSPELGRYEQYF	TGCGCCAGCAGCTCACCCGAACTAGGACGGTACGAGCAGTACTTC
NA	TRBD2	TRBV19	TRBJ2-7	CASQLAGGTYEQYF	TGTGCCAGCCAATTAGCGGGGGGGACCTACGAGCAGTACTTC
NA	NA	TRBV19	TRBJ2-5	CASSIDWPPQETQYF	TGTGCCAGTAGTATAGACTGGCCGCCACAAGAGACCCAGTACTTC
NA	NA	TRBV27	TRBJ2-1	CASSLHRDNEQFF	TGTGCCAGCAGTTTACACAGGGACAATGAGCAGTTCTTC
NA	TRBD1	TRBV6-6	TRBJ1-3	CAISGQGAGNTIYF	TGTGCCATTTCCGGCCAGGGGGCTGGAAACACCATATATTTT
once	TRBD2	TRBV6-5	TRBJ2-3	CASRTSGGEGTQYF	TGTGCCAGCAGGACTAGCGGGGGGGAAGGTACGCAGTATTTT
NA	NA	TRBV4-1	TRBJ1-5	CASSQDRIVEIREGQPQHF	TGCGCCAGCAGCCAAGATCGAATAGTGGAGATCCGGGAGGGACAGCCCCAGCATTTT
NA	NA	TRBV5-1	TRBJ2-1	CASSLAPGLANEQFF	TGCGCCAGCAGCTTGGCCCCAGGACTTGCGAATGAGCAGTTCTTC
NA	TRBD1	TRBV7-2	TRBJ2-5	CASSLRSDRVGETQYF	TGTGCCAGCAGCCTGAGATCCGACAGGGTAGGAGAGACCCAGTACTTC
NA	NA	TRBV4-1	TRBJ1-4	CASSQAPGFNEKLFF	TGCGCCAGCAGCCAAGCACCAGGTTTTAATGAAAAACTGTTTTTT
NA	NA	TRBV9	TRBJ2-2	CASTPLLRAGELFF	TGTGCCAGCACCCCCCTTCTTAGAGCCGGGGAGCTGTTTTTT
NA	NA	TRBV7-9	TRBJ1-1	CASSPGITEAFF	TGTGCCAGCAGCCCCGGTATAACTGAAGCTTTCTTT
NA	NA	TRBV10-3	TRBJ1-1	CAIGETRTNTEAFF	TGTGCCATCGGGGAGACACGCACGAACACTGAAGCTTTCTTT
NA	NA	TRBV5-1	TRBJ2-5	CASSFPPGGWAETQYF	TGCGCCAGCAGCTTCCCACCCGGCGGGTGGGCAGAGACCCAGTACTTC
NA	NA	TRBV6-5	TRBJ1-1	CASSYSPRGQNTEAFF	TGTGCCAGCAGTTACTCTCCCCGGGGACAGAACACTGAAGCTTTCTTT
once	TRBD2	TRBV5-4	TRBJ2-5	CASSLTSGGPGETQYF	TGTGCCAGCAGCTTGACTAGCGGGGGGCCCGGGGAGACCCAGTACTTC
few	NA	TRBV7-3	TRBJ2-1	CASSPFLGAHNEQFF	TGTGCCAGCAGCCCCTTTTTGGGGGCACACAATGAGCAGTTCTTC
NA	NA	TRBV2	TRBJ2-3	CASSNDEGDTQYF	TGTGCCAGCAGCAACGATGAGGGAGATACGCAGTATTTT
NA	NA	TRBV2	TRBJ1-4	CASSEGRSNEKLFF	TGTGCCAGCAGTGAAGGCAGATCCAATGAAAAACTGTTTTTT
NA	NA	TRBV6-5	TRBJ1-3	CASRGLGSGNTIYF	TGTGCCAGCAGGGGACTTGGCTCTGGAAACACCATATATTTT
NA	NA	TRBV9	TRBJ1-2	CASSVGDSFNYGYTF	TGTGCCAGCAGCGTAGGAGACAGTTTTAACTATGGCTACACCTTC
NA	NA	TRBV4-3	TRBJ1-2	CASSHGGEQGRDYGYTF	TGCGCCAGCAGCCACGGGGGGGAACAGGGAAGGGACTATGGCTACACCTTC
NA	NA	TRBV1	TRBJ1-2	CTISTQGAVIWDGYTF	TGCACCATCTCAACACAGGGGGCGGTTATTTGGGATGGCTACACCTTC
once	TRBD2	TRBV10-3	TRBJ2-1	CATGTSGLTSNEQFF	TGTGCCACCGGGACTAGCGGCCTTACGTCAAATGAGCAGTTCTTC